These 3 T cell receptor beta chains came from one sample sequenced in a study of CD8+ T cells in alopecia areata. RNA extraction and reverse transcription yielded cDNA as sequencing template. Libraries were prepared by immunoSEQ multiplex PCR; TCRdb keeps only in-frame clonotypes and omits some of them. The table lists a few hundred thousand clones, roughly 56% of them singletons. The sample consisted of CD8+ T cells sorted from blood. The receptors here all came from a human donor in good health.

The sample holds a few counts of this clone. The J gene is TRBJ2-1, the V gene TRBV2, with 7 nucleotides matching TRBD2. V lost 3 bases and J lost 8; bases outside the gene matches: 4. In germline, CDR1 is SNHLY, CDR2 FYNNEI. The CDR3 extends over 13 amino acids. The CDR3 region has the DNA TGTGCCAGCAGTGAGGGGGGGTCCCATGAGCAGTTCTTC. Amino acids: CASSEGGSHEQFF.

CDR3 protein: CASSEDYWGYTF. The DNA of the CDR3 is TGTGCCAGCAGTGAAGACTACTGGGGCTACACCTTC. The genes are TRBV6-1 and TRBJ1-2; D not certain. CDR3 length: 12 amino acids. The germline gives CDR1 MNHNS, CDR2 SASEGT. The ends were cut back, 1 base at V and 8 bases at J, with 8 bases in the middle.

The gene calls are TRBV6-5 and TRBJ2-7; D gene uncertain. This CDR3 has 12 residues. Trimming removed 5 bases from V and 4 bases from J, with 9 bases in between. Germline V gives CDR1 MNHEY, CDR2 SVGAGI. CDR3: CASSPDAYEQYF. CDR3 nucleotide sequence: TGTGCCAGCAGTCCGGACGCGTACGAGCAGTACTTC.